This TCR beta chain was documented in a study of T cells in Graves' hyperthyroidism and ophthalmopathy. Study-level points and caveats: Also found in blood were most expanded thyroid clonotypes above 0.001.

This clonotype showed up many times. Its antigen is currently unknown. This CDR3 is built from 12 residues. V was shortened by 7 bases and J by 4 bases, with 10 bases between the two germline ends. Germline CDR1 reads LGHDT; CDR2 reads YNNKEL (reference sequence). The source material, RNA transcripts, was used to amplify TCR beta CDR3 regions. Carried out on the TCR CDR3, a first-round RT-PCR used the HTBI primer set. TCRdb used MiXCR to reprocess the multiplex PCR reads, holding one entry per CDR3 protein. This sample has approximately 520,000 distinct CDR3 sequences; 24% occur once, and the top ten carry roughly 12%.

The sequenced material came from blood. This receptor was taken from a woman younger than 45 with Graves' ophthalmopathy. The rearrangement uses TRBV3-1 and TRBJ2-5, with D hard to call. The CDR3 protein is CASTGPRETQYF. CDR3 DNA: TGTGCCAGCACCGGCCCACGAGAGACCCAGTACTTC.